This TCR beta chain originates from a study of T cell repertoires in cytomegalovirus infection. About this clonotype: The antigen remains unidentified.

TCRdb passed the reads through MiXCR, listing each CDR3 protein once. Of 150,000 to 200,000 distinct CDR3 sequences in the sample, over 25% are singletons; the top ten hold 30% to 35%. General observations from the study: Adding up the frequency of public TCR beta families identified people who carried CMV plus the relevant HLA.

The CDR3 runs 12 residues. V lost 2 bases, J lost 6 bases, and 8 bases lay in between. Germline values: CDR1 SNHLY, CDR2 FYNNEI. The V and J genes are TRBV2 and TRBJ2-7, with a possible D match to TRBD1 (5 bases). Sequencing was done on a sample of PBMCs. The source is a human donor in good health (CMV status not recorded). Some clones in this sample may be carry-over from other donors' samples. In DNA form, the CDR3 reads TGTGCCAGCAGTGAAACAGGTTTCGAGCAGTACTTC. Protein sequence: CASSETGFEQYF.